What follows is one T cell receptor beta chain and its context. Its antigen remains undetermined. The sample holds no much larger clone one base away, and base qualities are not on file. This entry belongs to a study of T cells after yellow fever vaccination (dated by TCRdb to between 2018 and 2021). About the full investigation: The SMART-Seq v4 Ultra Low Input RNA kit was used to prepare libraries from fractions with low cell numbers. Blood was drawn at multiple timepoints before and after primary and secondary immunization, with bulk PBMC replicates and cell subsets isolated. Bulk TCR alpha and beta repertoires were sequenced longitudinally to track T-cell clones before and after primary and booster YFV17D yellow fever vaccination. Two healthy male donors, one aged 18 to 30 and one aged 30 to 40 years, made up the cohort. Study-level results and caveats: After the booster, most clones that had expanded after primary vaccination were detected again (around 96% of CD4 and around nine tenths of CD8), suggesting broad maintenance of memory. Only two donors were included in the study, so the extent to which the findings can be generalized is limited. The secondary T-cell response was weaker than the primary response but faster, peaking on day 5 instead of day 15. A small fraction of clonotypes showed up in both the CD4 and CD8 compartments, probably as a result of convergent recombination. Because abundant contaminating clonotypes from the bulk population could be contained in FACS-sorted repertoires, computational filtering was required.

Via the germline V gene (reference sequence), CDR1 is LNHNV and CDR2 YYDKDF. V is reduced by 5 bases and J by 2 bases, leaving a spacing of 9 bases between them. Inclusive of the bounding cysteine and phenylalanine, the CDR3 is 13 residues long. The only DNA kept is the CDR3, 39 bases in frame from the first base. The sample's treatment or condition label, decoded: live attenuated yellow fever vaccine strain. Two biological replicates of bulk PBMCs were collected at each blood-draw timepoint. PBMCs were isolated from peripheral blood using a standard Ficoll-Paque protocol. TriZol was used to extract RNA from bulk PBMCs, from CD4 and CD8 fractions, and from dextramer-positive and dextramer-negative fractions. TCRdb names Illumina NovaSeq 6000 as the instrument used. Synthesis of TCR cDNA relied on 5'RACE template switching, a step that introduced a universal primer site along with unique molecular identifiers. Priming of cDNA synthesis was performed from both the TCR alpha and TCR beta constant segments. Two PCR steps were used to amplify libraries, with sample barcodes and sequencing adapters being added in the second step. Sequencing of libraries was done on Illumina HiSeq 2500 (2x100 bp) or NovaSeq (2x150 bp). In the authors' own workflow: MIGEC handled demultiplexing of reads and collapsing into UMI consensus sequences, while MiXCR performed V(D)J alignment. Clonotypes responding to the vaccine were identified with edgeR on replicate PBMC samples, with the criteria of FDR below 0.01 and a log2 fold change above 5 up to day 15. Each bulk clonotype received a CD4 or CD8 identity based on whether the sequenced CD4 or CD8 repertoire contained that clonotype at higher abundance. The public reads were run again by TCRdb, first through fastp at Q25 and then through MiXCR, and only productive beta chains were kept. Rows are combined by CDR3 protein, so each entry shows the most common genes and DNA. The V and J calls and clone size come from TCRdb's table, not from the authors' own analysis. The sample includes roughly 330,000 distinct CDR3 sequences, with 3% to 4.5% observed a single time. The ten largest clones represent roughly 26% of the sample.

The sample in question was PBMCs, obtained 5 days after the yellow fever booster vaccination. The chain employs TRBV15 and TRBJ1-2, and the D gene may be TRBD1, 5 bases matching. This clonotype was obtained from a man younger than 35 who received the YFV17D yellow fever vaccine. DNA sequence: TGTGCCACCAGCGGGAAGGGGAACTATGGCTACACCTTC. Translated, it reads CATSGKGNYGYTF.